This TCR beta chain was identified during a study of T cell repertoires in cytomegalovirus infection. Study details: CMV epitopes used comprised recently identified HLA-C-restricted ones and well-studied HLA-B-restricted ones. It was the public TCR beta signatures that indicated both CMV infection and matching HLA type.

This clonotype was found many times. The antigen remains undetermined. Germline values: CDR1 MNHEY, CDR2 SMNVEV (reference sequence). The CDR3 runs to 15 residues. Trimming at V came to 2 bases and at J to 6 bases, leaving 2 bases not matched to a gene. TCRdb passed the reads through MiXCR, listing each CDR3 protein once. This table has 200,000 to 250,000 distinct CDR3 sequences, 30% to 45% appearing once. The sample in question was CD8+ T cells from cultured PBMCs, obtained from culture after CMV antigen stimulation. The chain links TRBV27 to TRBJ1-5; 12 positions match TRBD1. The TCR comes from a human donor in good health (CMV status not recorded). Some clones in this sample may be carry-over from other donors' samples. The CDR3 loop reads CASSLGTGGRQPQHF. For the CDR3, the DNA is TGTGCCAGCAGTTTAGGGACAGGGGGCCGTCAGCCCCAGCATTTT.